The 25 T cell receptor beta chains listed next were all sequenced from one sample in a study of T-cell reconstitution after alpha-beta-depleted transplantation in children (dated by TCRdb to 2016 to 2018). Receptors were amplified or captured by PCR. The instrument was an Illumina HiSeq 2500. TCR library preparation used molecular barcoding, with unique molecular identifiers applied to normalize quantification of the TCRbeta repertoire. The public reads were reprocessed in TCRdb via fastp at Q25 and MiXCR, keeping in-frame beta chains. Rows matching on CDR3 protein sequence are summarized as one entry with the most common DNA and genes. This sample is represented by about 580,000 distinct CDR3 sequences; approximately 30% of them were singletons. About 35% of the sample is held by the ten biggest clonotypes. The treatment or condition label for this specimen denotes: allogeneic hematopoietic cell transplantation with graft depleted of TCRalphabeta T cells and CD19 B cells.

This specimen consisted of PBMCs, obtained before TCRalphabeta/CD19-depleted stem cell transplant. The receptor source for this set is a boy younger than two with Wiskott-Aldrich syndrome, due to receive a stem cell transplant.

This chain links TRBV20-1 with TRBJ2-4; tentatively, D is TRBD1 (5 bases). The CDR3 loop spans 20 amino acids. CDR1 DFQATT and CDR2 SNEGSKA come from the germline V gene (reference sequence). V lost 1 base, J lost 3 bases, and 28 bases lay in between. CDR3 sequence reads: CSARALGRVNREGDKNIQYF. CDR3 bases: TGCAGTGCTAGAGCCCTAGGAAGGGTGAATAGGGAAGGGGACAAAAACATTCAGTACTTC.

The V call is TRBV5-1, the J call TRBJ2-5; D gene uncertain. The CDR3 is 11 amino acids. Germline-derived CDR1 and CDR2 are SGHRS and YFSETQ. V was pared by 4 bases and J by 5 bases, with 6 bases between. CDR3 coding DNA: TGCGCCAGCAGCGCCTCGGAGACCCAGTACTTC. Amino acid sequence: CASSASETQYF. The whole variable domain, filled in from reference TRBV5-1 and TRBJ2-5, reads KAGVTQTPRYLIKTRGQQVTLSCSPISGHRSVSWYQQTPGQGLQFLFEYFSETQRNKGNFPGRFSGRQFSNSRSEMNVSTLELGDSALYLCASSASETQYFGPGTRLLVL.

This clonotype was seen only a few times. This sequence joins TRBV6-5 and TRBJ1-5; 10 bases are a match to TRBD1. Germline CDR1 MNHEY, CDR2 SVGAGI. Germline trimming cut 2 bases from V and 7 bases from J; bases unmatched to any gene: 2. This CDR3 has 14 residues. The DNA for the CDR3 is TGTGCCAGCAGTTACGGGACAGGGGTCCAGCCCCAGCATTTT. Translation gives CASSYGTGVQPQHF.

The chain joins TRBV5-1 to TRBJ2-5; 8 bases are a match to TRBD1. The germline CDR1 and CDR2 sequences are SGHRS and YFSETQ. The CDR3 is 14 residues long. The junction had 7 bases not matched to a gene; V was cut back by 4 bases and J by 5 bases. For the CDR3, the DNA is TGCGCCAGCAGCGCGTCAGGGGGCAGGGAGACCCAGTACTTC. Protein product: CASSASGGRETQYF.

This clonotype was counted at least ten times. One end of the junction varies from germline; a read error may be responsible. The chain employs TRBV28 and TRBJ1-1; tentatively, D is TRBD1 (6 bases). From germline, CDR1 is MDHEN and CDR2 SYDVKM. CDR3 length: 14 amino acids. The CDR3 DNA follows: TGTGCCAGCAATTTACAGGGAGTAAGGACTGAAGCTTTCTTT. Translation gives CASNLQGVRTEAFF. The full variable domain, its missing parts supplied by reference TRBV28 and TRBJ1-1, is DVKVTQSSRYLVKRTGEKVFLECVQDMDHENMFWYRQDPGLGLRLIYFSYDVKMKEKGDIPEGYSVSREKKERFSLILESASTNQTSMYLCASNLQGVRTEAFFGQGTRLTVV.

The chain employs TRBV10-3 and TRBJ2-7; D remains ambiguous. CDR3 length: 11 residues. V was shortened by 2 bases and J by 6 bases, with 5 bases between the two germline ends. Germline CDR1 reads ENHRY; CDR2 reads SYGVKD. The CDR3 DNA reads TGTGCCATCAGTGAGAAAACCGAGCAGTACTTC. It is translated as CAISEKTEQYF.

This clonotype was observed a few times. The CDR3 sequence: CASRRLAGGSSEQFF. For the CDR3, the DNA is TGTGCCAGCAGGCGACTAGCGGGAGGGTCGTCTGAGCAGTTCTTC. The chain uses TRBV7-2 and TRBJ2-1; 14 bases map to TRBD2. The CDR3 sequence is 15 residues long. V gave up 6 bases and J gave up 9 bases; unmatched junction bases: 7. The germline V gene encodes CDR1 SGHTA and CDR2 FQGNSA.

This clonotype turned up a few times. This rearrangement joins TRBV5-1 to TRBJ2-1, with D possibly TRBD1 on 5 matching bases. V gave up 0 bases and J gave up 4 bases, with 11 bases separating them. Germline lookup yields CDR1 SGHRS and CDR2 YFSETQ. This CDR3 is 15 amino acids long. The CDR3 DNA reads as TGCGCCAGCAGCTTGGGGGTGGGGCGATACAATGAGCAGTTCTTC. Amino acids: CASSLGVGRYNEQFF.

This clonotype occurred a few times. The V and J genes are TRBV5-1 and TRBJ1-2; 10 positions agree with TRBD1. V shed 1 base and J 5 bases; nucleotides not matched to a gene: 5. This CDR3 region has 15 residues. Germline CDR1 SGHRS, CDR2 YFSETQ. CDR3 region: CASSLYGTGEYGYTF. The DNA for the CDR3 is TGCGCCAGCAGCTTGTATGGGACAGGGGAATATGGCTACACCTTC.

This clonotype has only a few counts. The chain couples TRBV5-5 to TRBJ1-1, with D possibly TRBD1 on 5 matching bases. V gave up 4 bases and J gave up 0 bases, with 13 bases separating them. Germline V lookup: CDR1 SGHKS, CDR2 YYEKEE (reference sequence). This CDR3 region has 15 residues. CDR3 nucleotides: TGTGCCAGCAGCGTGACCGGGACGGTGAACACTGAAGCTTTCTTT. It is translated as CASSVTGTVNTEAFF.

This clonotype was counted only a few times. The CDR3 nucleotides read TGTGCCAGCAGTTTTGGGGGCTCTGGGACCCAGTACTTC. Its translation: CASSFGGSGTQYF. The V call is TRBV12-3 or TRBV12-4, the J call TRBJ2-5; D is possibly TRBD1 (6 bases). The CDR3 sequence is 13 residues long. The germline V and J ends were trimmed by 3 bases and 7 bases, with 12 bases remaining between them.

This sequence joins TRBV19 and TRBJ2-7; D is uncertain. Trimming removed 5 bases at V and 0 bases at J, with 11 bases between. Germline V gene data show CDR1 as LNHDA and CDR2 as SQIVND (reference sequence). The CDR3 covers 14 residues. The CDR3 protein is CASSRQDLSYEQYF. The CDR3 bases are TGTGCCAGTAGTCGCCAGGACCTCTCCTACGAGCAGTACTTC.

This clonotype was recorded a few times. The rearrangement uses TRBV6-1 and TRBJ2-7; D gene unclear. V was cut by 1 base and J by 12 bases, with 13 bases left in between. The CDR3 has 12 amino acids. From germline, CDR1 is MNHNS and CDR2 SASEGT. The CDR3 protein is CASSEVVGILYF. The CDR3 DNA is TGTGCCAGCAGTGAAGTGGTGGGGATTCTGTACTTC.

This clonotype was counted a few times. V and J are TRBV5-1 and TRBJ1-1; possible D gene TRBD1, 6 bases. Trimming pared 4 bases from V and 0 bases from J, leaving 13 bases between. This CDR3 is 15 amino acids long. The germline V gene encodes CDR1 SGHRS and CDR2 YFSETQ. The CDR3 loop reads CASSPGQPMNTEAFF. CDR3 bases: TGCGCCAGCAGCCCTGGACAGCCCATGAACACTGAAGCTTTCTTT. The full variable domain, rest sourced from reference TRBV5-1 and TRBJ1-1, is KAGVTQTPRYLIKTRGQQVTLSCSPISGHRSVSWYQQTPGQGLQFLFEYFSETQRNKGNFPGRFSGRQFSNSRSEMNVSTLELGDSALYLCASSPGQPMNTEAFFGQGTRLTVV.

The chain joins TRBV12-3 or TRBV12-4 to TRBJ2-1; D may be TRBD1 or TRBD2 (5 bases each). Trimming took 2 bases from V and 5 from J, leaving 10 bases between them. This CDR3 spans 14 amino acids. In DNA form, the CDR3 reads TGTGCCAGCAGTTTACGGGACGGTAACAATGAGCAGTTCTTC. Protein product: CASSLRDGNNEQFF.

This clonotype was counted a few times. The junction departs from germline at one end; a sequencing error may be responsible. The V and J genes are TRBV20-1 and TRBJ1-1; TRBD1 matches 10 bases. The germline gives CDR1 DFQATT, CDR2 SNEGSKA (reference sequence). The CDR3 has 20 residues. CDR3 amino acids: CCARDVLARGQGGLNTEAFF. DNA of the CDR3: TGCTGTGCTAGAGATGTTTTAGCAAGAGGACAGGGGGGCCTGAACACTGAAGCTTTCTTT.

The rearrangement uses TRBV20-1 and TRBJ2-1; 8 bases match TRBD2. The V gene end was trimmed by 0 bases and the J gene end by 3 bases; junction bases not matched to a gene: 4. CDR1 is DFQATT, CDR2 SNEGSKA, per germline (reference sequence). The CDR3 extends over 15 amino acids. The DNA for the CDR3 is TGCAGTGCTAGAGATCCGGGACTAGGCTACAATGAGCAGTTCTTC. It is translated as CSARDPGLGYNEQFF.

The rearrangement uses TRBV12-5 and TRBJ1-1, with unresolved D. This CDR3 spans 16 amino acids. V was trimmed by 0 bases and J by 6 bases, leaving 17 bases between them. CDR1 and CDR2 from the germline V gene are LGHNT and FRNRAP. CDR3 protein: CASGLVAAPLHPEAFF. CDR3 coding DNA: TGTGCTAGTGGTTTGGTAGCGGCCCCCCTCCATCCTGAAGCTTTCTTT.

This clonotype appeared once. V gene TRBV7-9 combines with J gene TRBJ2-1; TRBD2 might be the D (7 bases). V dropped 4 bases and J dropped 8 bases, with 15 bases sitting between them. The CDR3 runs 14 residues. CDR1 and CDR2 from the germline V gene are SEHNR and FQNEAQ (reference sequence). CDR3 in amino acids: CASSSLRGADEQFF. As DNA, the CDR3 is TGTGCCAGCAGCTCCCTACGGGGGGCTGATGAGCAGTTCTTC.

This rearrangement joins TRBV25-1 to TRBJ2-7; the match to TRBD2 covers 8 bases. Trimming cost V 5 bases and J 0 bases; bases outside gene matches: 3. Germline values: CDR1 MGHDK, CDR2 SYGVNS. This CDR3 contains 14 residues. CDR3 sequence reads: CASSWGTSSYEQYF. In DNA, the CDR3 is TGTGCCAGCAGTTGGGGGACTAGCTCCTACGAGCAGTACTTC.

The V and J genes are TRBV25-1 and TRBJ2-5; D might be TRBD2 (6 bases). Trimming shortened V by 0 bases and J by 5 bases, and 7 bases separated the two germline ends. Germline CDR1 reads MGHDK; CDR2 reads SYGVNS. The CDR3 contains 13 residues. The CDR3 nucleotides read TGTGCCAGCAGTGAATACGGAGGGGAGACCCAGTACTTC. This sequence encodes CASSEYGGETQYF. Together with reference TRBV25-1 and TRBJ2-5, the CDR3 gives the full variable domain: EADIYQTPRYLVIGTGKKITLECSQTMGHDKMYWYQQDPGMELHLIHYSYGVNSTEKGDLSSESTVSRIRTEHFPLTLESARPSHTSQYLCASSEYGGETQYFGPGTRLLVL.

This clonotype was seen only a few times. The chain recombines TRBV10-3 with TRBJ1-1, with 11 nucleotides matching TRBD1. The germline gives CDR1 ENHRY, CDR2 SYGVKD. There are 14 residues in the CDR3. V lost 6 bases and J lost 5; bases outside the gene matches: 5. CDR3 in DNA: TGTGCCATCAGGGGACAGGGGGATACTACTGAAGCTTTCTTT. Translated, it gives CAIRGQGDTTEAFF.

The chain links TRBV11-2 to TRBJ2-1; maybe TRBD1 (6 bases). Germline loops: CDR1 SGHAT, CDR2 FQNNGV. This CDR3 comprises 16 residues. Trimming removed 5 bases from V and 0 bases from J, with 14 bases in between. CDR3 nucleotide sequence: TGTGCCAGCAGCCCTAGACAGGCGAGCTCCTACAATGAGCAGTTCTTC. Amino acids: CASSPRQASSYNEQFF.

The chain joins TRBV5-1 to TRBJ2-1, with 8 bases fitting TRBD2. V was clipped by 5 bases and J by 3 bases; unmatched bases: 7. The CDR3 is 15 residues long. The germline V gene has CDR1 SGHRS and CDR2 YFSETQ. CDR3 in DNA: TGCGCCAGCAGGGGTACCGGGACTAGCTACAATGAGCAGTTCTTC. Translating it yields CASRGTGTSYNEQFF.

This chain links TRBV27 with TRBJ2-3; possible D gene TRBD2, 5 bases. Germline values: CDR1 MNHEY, CDR2 SMNVEV (reference sequence). This CDR3 has 13 residues. The germline V and J ends were trimmed by 4 bases and 4 bases, with 9 bases remaining between them. The chain's CDR3 is CASSSRTADTQYF. As DNA, the CDR3 is TGTGCCAGCAGTTCCCGGACTGCAGATACGCAGTATTTT.